This T cell receptor beta chain comes out of a study of graft-versus-host responses after intestinal transplantation. The J segment lost 6 bases and the V segment lost 0 bases, leaving 5 bases of the junction unmatched. The germline CDR1 and CDR2 sequences are SEHNR and FQNEAQ (reference sequence). CDR3 size: 15 residues. In regard to this clone: As yet, its antigen is unknown.

Using immunoSEQ multiplex PCR, the repertoire was profiled, and TCRdb retains in-frame clones only, with some absent. The sample has more than 70,000 clones, roughly 85% seen once; the top ten hold about 0.8%. This chain joins TRBV7-9 and TRBJ1-2, with 9 bases identical to TRBD1. The material was unstimulated CD4+ T cells sorted from spleen or lymph node cells, obtained before intestinal transplant. This clonotype was sampled from a human donor who received an intestinal transplant. CDR3 sequence: CASSLAETGGNGYTF. The CDR3 coding sequence is TGTGCCAGCAGCTTAGCCGAGACAGGGGGAAATGGCTACACCTTC.